The present T cell receptor beta chain was sequenced within a study of T cell responses to AZD1222 COVID-19 vaccine. Overall study context: Recipients boosted at about 4 weeks or about 12 weeks are pooled.

Comments on this clone: Its target is not known.

Study-wide findings and caveats: Most donors were white British and more were female, and clonal diversity was possibly underestimated. Among those given AZD1222, only six were seropositive at baseline.

Deletions cut 3 bases from V and 3 bases from J, with 7 bases between. Looked up from germline, CDR1 is MNHEY and CDR2 is SVGEGT. CDR3 length: 13 amino acids. Assay used: immunoSEQ multiplex PCR; TCRdb lists only in-frame clones, some missing. This table holds some 160,000 clones, roughly 93% found once. This specimen was peripheral blood, taken on day 0 of AZD1222 vaccination. This chain links TRBV6-2 or TRBV6-3 with TRBJ2-3, with no clear D. The sequence derives from an adult in good health. The CDR3 reads CASSYAETDTQYF. The CDR3, as DNA: TGTGCCAGCAGTTATGCGGAGACAGATACGCAGTATTTT.